These 26 T cell receptor beta chains were sequenced from one sample in a study of cytomegalovirus exposure and HLA in healthy donors. Both 60 Vbeta primers and 13 Jbeta primers went into the PCR. Sequenced by immunoSEQ multiplex PCR; TCRdb stores in-frame clones only, minus some. The sample shows about 110,000 clones, under 85% of them seen only once. The sample taken for sequencing was PBMCs. These receptors all come from a woman between 50 and 59 years old in good health and CMV-seropositive.

The chain joins TRBV30 to TRBJ2-2; the match to TRBD2 covers 9 bases. V was clipped by 5 bases and J by 0 bases; unmatched bases: 10. CDR3 size: 17 residues. Germline loops: CDR1 GTSNPN, CDR2 SVGIG (reference sequence). Here the CDR3 DNA reads TGTGCCTGGTCTTATGGGCGGGAGGGAGCGAACACCGGGGAGCTGTTTTTT. Its protein product is CAWSYGREGANTGELFF.

The chain couples TRBV6-5 to TRBJ2-1; 7 bases line up with TRBD2. V shed 5 bases, J shed 3 bases, and the junction held 7 bases outside the gene matches. The CDR3 contains 15 residues. From germline, CDR1 is MNHEY and CDR2 SVGAGI. CDR3 loop: CASSPLAESYNEQFF. Written as DNA, the CDR3 is TGTGCCAGCAGTCCCCTAGCGGAGAGCTACAATGAGCAGTTCTTC.

The chain recombines TRBV5-4 with TRBJ2-5; 13 nucleotides line up with TRBD2. V was pared by 4 bases and J by 7 bases, with 13 bases of the junction left unmatched. CDR3 length equals 17 residues. CDR1 and CDR2 from the germline V gene are SGHNT and YYREEE (reference sequence). In DNA, the CDR3 is TGTGCCAGCAGCCCCCGGACTAGCGGGAGCCTCGGGGGGACCCAGTACTTC. It codes for CASSPRTSGSLGGTQYF.

The chain combines TRBV5-6 with TRBJ2-5; TRBD2 is a possible D gene (6 bases). Trimming took off 3 bases at V and 3 bases at J, with 9 bases between the two ends. The CDR3 covers 13 residues. Germline CDR1 is SGHDT and CDR2 is YYEEEE. The CDR3 bases are TGTGCCAGCAGCTGGGGCGGGGAAGAGACCCAGTACTTC. It translates to CASSWGGEETQYF.

The rearrangement uses TRBV7-9 and TRBJ2-5; 11 bases are shared with TRBD1. The junction had 11 bases not matched to a gene; V was cut back by 6 bases and J by 5 bases. The germline V gene has CDR1 SEHNR and CDR2 FQNEAQ (reference sequence). The CDR3 consists of 16 residues. The CDR3 loop is CASSVTRDRGMETQYF. The DNA for the CDR3 is TGTGCCAGCAGTGTTACCCGGGACAGGGGGATGGAGACCCAGTACTTC.

In its sample, this clone was seen once. This rearrangement joins TRBV9 to TRBJ2-3, with TRBD2 identical over 14 bases. Germline-derived CDR1 and CDR2 are SGDLS and YYNGEE. Trimming at V came to 2 bases and at J to 5 bases, leaving 4 bases not matched to a gene. The CDR3 sequence is 16 residues long. Here the CDR3 reads CASSVGLAGDGDTQYF. Written as DNA, the CDR3 is TGTGCCAGCAGCGTGGGACTAGCGGGAGATGGAGATACGCAGTATTTT.

The chain combines TRBV29-1 with TRBJ2-2; D gene unclear. The CDR3 length is 11 residues. Germline-derived CDR1 and CDR2 are SQVTM and ANQGSEA. V shed 7 bases and J shed 8 bases, with 11 bases lying between them. CDR3 residues: CSAGDGGELFF. CDR3 sequence (DNA): TGCAGCGCCGGAGATGGTGGGGAGCTGTTTTTT.

V usage is TRBV5-1 and J usage is TRBJ2-1, with D perhaps matching TRBD2 (5 bases). This CDR3 has 13 residues. From germline, CDR1 is SGHRS and CDR2 YFSETQ. Trimming left V 2 bases short and J 8 bases short, with 11 bases between. CDR3 in amino acids: CASSFRPEDEQFF. The CDR3 DNA is TGCGCCAGCAGCTTCAGACCGGAGGATGAGCAGTTCTTC.

This chain uses TRBV9 with TRBJ2-3; no reliable D call. The CDR3 covers 14 residues. The V gene lost 4 bases and the J gene lost 4 bases, with 13 bases spanning the gap. Germline V gives CDR1 SGDLS, CDR2 YYNGEE. Here the CDR3 reads CASSPSGNPDTQYF. The CDR3 DNA reads TGTGCCAGCAGCCCGTCTGGCAACCCAGATACGCAGTATTTT.

In this sample, this clone turned up a few times. The chain carries TRBV5-1 and TRBJ1-3; 7 bases match TRBD1. CDR1 SGHRS and CDR2 YFSETQ come from the germline V gene. The CDR3 is 16 amino acids. The V and J ends lost 4 bases and 11 bases, in that order; junction bases with no gene match: 18. The CDR3 nucleotides read TGCGCCAGCAGCCTGGGACCGACAGGGCCCGGAATCGCCATATATTTT. Its translation is CASSLGPTGPGIAIYF.

The chain carries TRBV5-1 and TRBJ1-1; TRBD1 might be the D (5 bases). The CDR3 spans 14 residues. CDR1 and CDR2 (germline): SGHRS, YFSETQ. V gave up 0 bases and J gave up 3 bases, with 9 bases separating them. The chain's CDR3 is CASSLGGGDTEAFF. The CDR3 nucleotides read TGCGCCAGCAGCTTGGGGGGAGGGGACACTGAAGCTTTCTTT.

The rearrangement links TRBV7-2 to TRBJ1-5; tentative D call: TRBD1 (6 bases). Germline values: CDR1 SGHTA, CDR2 FQGNSA. The ends were cut back, 3 bases at V and 5 bases at J, with 11 bases in the middle. CDR3 length: 14 residues. The CDR3 is CASSLGGGDQPQHF. In DNA, the CDR3 is TGTGCCAGCAGCTTGGGAGGGGGGGATCAGCCCCAGCATTTT.

This clone was seen only a few times. The chain has TRBV7-3 and TRBJ1-1; D ambiguous. CDR3 length: 13 residues. Germline V gives CDR1 SGHTA, CDR2 FQGTGA. Trimming took off 3 bases at V and 1 base at J, with 6 bases between the two ends. CDR3 nucleotide sequence: TGTGCCAGCAGCTTGCAGGCGAACACTGAAGCTTTCTTT. Protein sequence: CASSLQANTEAFF.

The rearrangement links TRBV5-1 to TRBJ1-2; 9 bases agree with TRBD1. V was clipped by 3 bases and J by 3 bases; unmatched bases: 3. CDR1 is SGHRS, CDR2 YFSETQ, per germline. The CDR3 is 14 residues long. CDR3 in amino acids: CASSSGTGHYGYTF. The CDR3 DNA follows: TGCGCCAGCAGCTCCGGGACAGGGCACTATGGCTACACCTTC.

V and J are TRBV7-9 and TRBJ1-1; D remains ambiguous. Between the trimmed V and J ends, which lost 7 bases and 3 bases, there was a span of 12 bases. The CDR3 is made up of 13 amino acids. Germline assignment: CDR1 SEHNR and CDR2 FQNEAQ (reference sequence). The CDR3 region is CASTNPGDTEAFF. Written as DNA, the CDR3 is TGTGCCAGCACCAACCCAGGTGACACTGAAGCTTTCTTT.

This chain joins TRBV29-1 and TRBJ2-1, with 9 bases fitting TRBD1. The V segment lost 4 bases and the J segment 4 bases; nucleotides outside the gene matches: 5. Germline CDR1 and CDR2: SQVTM and ANQGSEA. The CDR3 is 14 residues long. CDR3 sequence reads: CSVVGGTGYNEQFF. DNA for the CDR3: TGCAGCGTTGTTGGGGGGACAGGGTACAATGAGCAGTTCTTC.

CDR3 sequence (DNA): TGTGCCAGCAGTGACAGGGGGCGCGAGGACGGCTACACCTTC. This translates into CASSDRGREDGYTF. V and J are TRBV5-6 and TRBJ1-2; 10 bases are a match to TRBD1. The CDR3 totals 14 residues. Germline CDR1 SGHDT, CDR2 YYEEEE. V was clipped by 5 bases and J by 8 bases; unmatched bases: 9.

The rearrangement links TRBV5-6 to TRBJ2-7, with D possibly matching TRBD2 (7 bases). V was cut by 4 bases and J by 5 bases, with 22 bases left in between. CDR3 length: 16 amino acids. Per the germline V gene, CDR1 is SGHDT and CDR2 is YYEEEE. CDR3 coding DNA: TGTGCCAGCAGCCCCCCTGAGGGGGGGCACTTACACGAGCAGTACTTC. Translation: CASSPPEGGHLHEQYF.

This sequence joins TRBV7-8 and TRBJ2-7; unclear D gene. This CDR3 comprises 14 residues. The germline V and J ends were trimmed by 5 bases and 0 bases, with 11 bases remaining between them. From germline, CDR1 is SGHVS and CDR2 FQNEAQ. CDR3 in DNA: TGTGCCAGCAGCAATAACGAGAACTCCTACGAGCAGTACTTC. Protein: CASSNNENSYEQYF.

Only a few counts were recorded for this clone. The chain has TRBV18 and TRBJ1-2; D uncertain. Germline CDR1 KGHSH, CDR2 LQKENI. Trimming shortened V by 3 bases and J by 0 bases, and 5 bases separated the two germline ends. The length of the CDR3 is 13 residues. CDR3 bases: TGTGCCAGCTCACCCCGTGCTAACTATGGCTACACCTTC. Protein sequence: CASSPRANYGYTF.

CDR3 bases: TGCAGCGTCTCCCTGGGGGGGCGTGAGCAGTTCTTC. Encoded protein: CSVSLGGREQFF. The rearrangement joins TRBV29-1 to TRBJ2-1; TRBD2 might be the D (7 bases). This CDR3 contains 12 residues. CDR1 is SQVTM, CDR2 ANQGSEA, per germline. V was cut by 6 bases and J by 9 bases, with 15 bases left in between.

The chain couples TRBV27 to TRBJ2-1; 9 nucleotides agree with TRBD2. Per germline, CDR1 MNHEY and CDR2 SMNVEV (reference sequence). The ends lost 11 bases at V and 7 bases at J; junction bases unmatched: 21. There are 17 residues in the CDR3. The CDR3 nucleotides are TGTGCCCGAAAAGGAGGACTAGCGCCCAAAAGAGTGAATGAGCAGTTCTTC. The encoded protein is CARKGGLAPKRVNEQFF.

V is TRBV7-2 and J is TRBJ1-1; a possible D gene is TRBD1 (6 bases). CDR1 SGHTA and CDR2 FQGNSA come from the germline V gene. The CDR3 runs to 14 residues. V was clipped by 4 bases and J by 0 bases, with 9 bases between them. CDR3 DNA sequence: TGTGCCAGCAGCTCGACAGGTTTGAACACTGAAGCTTTCTTT. Translating it yields CASSSTGLNTEAFF.

The V and J genes are TRBV11-2 and TRBJ2-7, with a possible D match to TRBD2 (6 bases). Germline CDR1 SGHAT, CDR2 FQNNGV. Trimming stripped 1 base from V and 3 bases from J, with 19 bases between. The CDR3 runs to 17 residues. The CDR3 protein is CASSLGWGSGGIYEQYF. CDR3 DNA sequence: TGTGCCAGCAGCTTAGGGTGGGGTAGCGGAGGCATCTACGAGCAGTACTTC.

The chain joins TRBV18 to TRBJ1-1; D is perhaps TRBD1 (6 bases). Germline V gene lookup returns CDR1 KGHSH and CDR2 LQKENI. There are 15 residues in the CDR3. Trimming took 3 bases from V and 3 from J, leaving 14 bases between them. This CDR3 is CASSPLRGADTEAFF. Written as DNA, the CDR3 is TGTGCCAGCTCACCCTTACGGGGGGCCGACACTGAAGCTTTCTTT.

The chain joins TRBV6-5 to TRBJ2-5; 7 bases match TRBD2. Per the germline V gene, CDR1 is MNHEY and CDR2 is SVGAGI. The CDR3 consists of 14 residues. With 4 bases clipped from V and 5 bases from J, the junction kept 7 bases outside the gene matches. For the CDR3, the DNA is TGTGCCAGCAGTTCAGTGGGAGGGGACGAGACCCAGTACTTC. This codes for CASSSVGGDETQYF.